The entry that follows covers one T cell receptor (beta chain) sequence. The junction departs from germline at one end; a sequencing error may be responsible. The data were taken from a study of shared T cell receptors in the human thymus. Germline V gives CDR1 MNHNY, CDR2 SVGAGI (reference sequence). The CDR3 has 16 amino acids. Profiled with immunoSEQ multiplex PCR; TCRdb holds only in-frame clones, not every one. The data show 500,000 to 850,000 clones, around 87% seen once. A further study also used this sample, focusing on human thymus T cells. That publication notes: Donors were healthy Finnish babies undergoing corrective operations for congenital heart defects. The source of the thymus tissue was resections taken during corrective heart surgery. Across thymic and blood repertoires, the usage of V and J genes appeared to be biased. Unrelated individuals had highly overlapping thymic repertoires, as reported in related research.

The TCR originated in a boy less than two years old with a congenital heart defect. The source material was thymocytes. The chain recombines TRBV6-6 with TRBJ2-1, with TRBD2 matching 8 bases. The DNA of the CDR3 is TGTGCCAGCCGTTATACCGGCGGGAGGTTCTACAATGAGCAGTTCTTC. It specifies CASRYTGGRFYNEQFF.